The rows below give T cell receptor beta chains drawn from one sample of a study of patients and donors after allogeneic stem cell transplantation. TCRdb re-called the RT-PCR reads with MiXCR, one entry per CDR3 protein. The table lists some 880,000 distinct CDR3 sequences, under 20% of them singletons, with under 6.5% in the top ten. Specimen: blood, either unsorted or a sorted T cell fraction (not recorded which). These receptors all stem from a human donor who was either an allogeneic HSCT recipient or a stem cell or donor lymphocyte infusion donor (not recorded which). It is not recorded whose cells these are; they may come from a transplant donor. CDR3s include the opening cysteine and the closing phenylalanine or tryptophan. D genes are given only for firm matches. Clone size is stated in some rows and not others, as once, few, many or a class when expanded.

D | J | size | V | CDR3 | DNA
TRBD2 | TRBJ2-1 | . | TRBV10-3 | CAISGSGRTRVAYNEQFF | TGTGCCATCAGTGGTAGCGGGAGGACCCGAGTGGCCTACAATGAGCAGTTCTTC
TRBD1 | TRBJ1-1 | . | TRBV5-6 | CASSLLQGQGVWTEAFF | TGTGCCAGCAGCTTGCTTCAGGGACAGGGGGTGTGGACTGAAGCTTTCTTT
. | TRBJ1-3 | . | TRBV15 | CATSEPGISGNTIYF | TGTGCCACCAGCGAACCAGGGATCTCTGGAAACACCATATATTTT
TRBD1 | TRBJ1-2 | few | TRBV18 | CASSPTPWDRLHYGYTF | TGTGCCAGCTCACCGACGCCGTGGGACAGATTACACTATGGCTACACCTTC
TRBD2 | TRBJ2-1 | few | TRBV20-1 | CSADAGTSGLYNEQFF | TGCAGTGCTGACGCCGGGACTAGCGGGTTGTACAATGAGCAGTTCTTC
. | TRBJ2-5 | . | TRBV20-1 | CSARFDPQGTQYF | TGCAGTGCTAGATTTGACCCTCAGGGGACCCAGTACTTC
. | TRBJ1-2 | . | TRBV7-3 | CASSLGGQHGYTF | TGTGCCAGCAGCTTAGGGGGTCAACATGGCTACACCTTC
. | TRBJ1-1 | few | TRBV20-1 | CSERGNTEAFF | TGCAGTGAGAGGGGGAACACTGAAGCTTTCTTT
. | TRBJ2-3 | many | TRBV12-3/TRBV12-4 | CASSLGQDSTDTQYF | TGTGCCAGCAGTTTAGGCCAGGATAGCACAGATACGCAGTATTTT
TRBD2 | TRBJ2-1 | . | TRBV7-9 | CASSPPGLAGNNEQFF | TGTGCCAGCAGCCCGCCGGGACTAGCGGGGAACAATGAGCAGTTCTTC
TRBD1 | TRBJ2-5 | . | TRBV12-3/TRBV12-4 | CASSFSRAGGQETQYF | TGTGCCAGCAGTTTTAGCAGGGCAGGGGGACAAGAGACCCAGTACTTC
. | TRBJ2-7 | . | TRBV30 | CAWSVAHEQYF | TGTGCCTGGAGTGTTGCCCACGAGCAGTACTTC
TRBD1 | TRBJ1-5 | . | TRBV2 | CASRSGTGGWEPQHF | TGTGCCAGCAGATCCGGGACAGGGGGCTGGGAGCCCCAGCATTTT
TRBD1 | TRBJ2-7 | . | TRBV6-1 | CASRPSGTALYEQYF | TGTGCCAGCAGGCCATCCGGGACAGCCCTATACGAGCAGTACTTC
TRBD2 | TRBJ2-3 | few | TRBV28 | CASSPRGTTFTDTQYF | TGTGCCAGCAGTCCCCGAGGGACTACATTCACAGATACGCAGTATTTT
TRBD2 | TRBJ2-5 | few | TRBV5-1 | CASSTGLAPGETQYF | TGCGCCAGCAGCACAGGACTAGCCCCTGGGGAGACCCAGTACTTC
. | TRBJ2-3 | . | TRBV7-3 | CASSTRQVDTQYF | TGTGCCAGCAGCACCCGACAGGTTGATACGCAGTATTTT
TRBD1 | TRBJ2-7 | . | TRBV9 | CASSVGDRGDEQYF | TGTGCCAGCAGCGTAGGGGACAGGGGGGACGAGCAGTACTTC
. | TRBJ2-2 | . | TRBV10-3 | CAISEGPRASNTGELFF | TGTGCCATCAGTGAGGGCCCCCGGGCGTCGAACACCGGGGAGCTGTTTTTT
. | TRBJ1-6 | . | TRBV20-1 | CSARDDGTSNSPLHF | TGCAGTGCTAGAGACGACGGGACATCGAATTCACCCCTCCACTTT
. | TRBJ2-1 | . | TRBV11-1 | CASSSPLVSFYNEQFF | TGTGCCAGCAGTTCCCCACTGGTGTCTTTCTACAATGAGCAGTTCTTC
TRBD2 | TRBJ2-1 | . | TRBV29-1 | CSGEPTSGIHNEQFF | TGCAGCGGCGAACCGACTAGCGGGATTCACAATGAGCAGTTCTTC
. | TRBJ1-2 | few | TRBV7-2 | CASSWHSGRYGGYTF | TGTGCCAGCAGCTGGCACTCCGGGCGCTATGGTGGCTACACCTTC
TRBD2 | TRBJ2-1 | . | TRBV20-1 | CSASRGGGYNEQFF | TGCAGTGCTAGTCGCGGGGGAGGGTACAATGAGCAGTTCTTC
. | TRBJ1-1 | few | TRBV4-1 | CASSFTPGSTEAFF | TGCGCCAGCAGTTTCACCCCGGGCAGCACTGAAGCTTTCTTT
. | TRBJ2-7 | . | TRBV7-9 | CASSFNHEQYF | TGTGCCAGCAGCTTTAACCACGAGCAGTACTTC
. | TRBJ1-2 | . | TRBV29-1 | CSGRGLNYGYTF | TGCAGCGGGCGGGGTCTGAACTATGGCTACACCTTC
. | TRBJ2-3 | . | TRBV20-1 | CSANQGPDTQYF | TGCAGTGCAAACCAGGGCCCAGATACGCAGTATTTT
. | TRBJ2-1 | . | TRBV9 | CASSIGENEQFF | TGTGCCAGCAGTATAGGGGAGAATGAGCAGTTCTTC
. | TRBJ1-4 | . | TRBV5-1 | CASSPPGQTNEKLFF | TGCGCCAGCAGCCCACCCGGACAGACTAATGAAAAACTGTTTTTT
. | TRBJ2-5 | . | TRBV2 | CASNPIRDLQYF | TGTGCCAGCAATCCCATAAGGGATCTCCAGTACTTC
. | TRBJ2-2 | few | TRBV20-1 | CSVRAGPNTGELFF | TGCAGTGTACGGGCGGGCCCGAACACCGGGGAGCTGTTTTTT
TRBD1 | TRBJ2-3 | . | TRBV6-1 | CASSARGPRTDTQYF | TGTGCCAGCAGTGCCAGGGGGCCGAGGACAGATACGCAGTATTTT
TRBD1 | TRBJ2-1 | . | TRBV14 | CASSQEGQGRDEQFF | TGTGCCAGCAGCCAAGAGGGACAGGGCAGGGATGAGCAGTTCTTC
. | TRBJ2-3 | few | TRBV12-3/TRBV12-4 | CASSLQLKTDTQYF | TGTGCCAGCAGTTTACAGCTGAAGACAGATACGCAGTATTTT
. | TRBJ2-3 | few | TRBV29-1 | CSVTLPGETQYF | TGCAGCGTTACCCTCCCAGGGGAAACGCAGTATTTT
. | TRBJ2-4 | . | TRBV5-6 | CASRYRVIKNIQYF | TGTGCCAGCAGGTACAGGGTCATCAAAAACATTCAGTACTTC
TRBD2 | TRBJ2-2 | many | TRBV12-3/TRBV12-4 | CASKPREGTGELFF | TGTGCCAGCAAACCCAGGGAGGGCACCGGGGAGCTGTTTTTT
TRBD1 | TRBJ1-1 | few | TRBV12-3/TRBV12-4 | CASSHRGLAFF | TGTGCCAGCAGCCACAGGGGTCTAGCTTTCTTT
. | TRBJ2-1 | many | TRBV25-1 | CASSEHQPGLWDGQFF | TGTGCCAGCAGTGAACATCAACCGGGACTCTGGGACGGGCAGTTCTTC
. | TRBJ1-2 | . | TRBV5-1 | CASSLVPGANYGYTF | TGCGCCAGCAGCTTGGTGCCTGGAGCTAACTATGGCTACACCTTC
. | TRBJ2-1 | . | TRBV2 | CASSEAYWNEQFF | TGTGCCAGCAGTGAAGCATACTGGAATGAGCAGTTCTTC
TRBD1 | TRBJ2-3 | few | TRBV12-3/TRBV12-4 | CASSLVRDRGRNTQYF | TGTGCCAGCAGTTTAGTCCGGGACAGGGGGCGGAATACGCAGTATTTT
. | TRBJ2-2 | few | TRBV29-1 | CSVGERGELFF | TGCAGCGTTGGGGAACGCGGGGAGCTGTTTTTT